This TCR beta chain was profiled in a study of T-cell memory formation after mild COVID-19. Looking at the study overall: TCR clusters mostly belonged to single donors.

5'RACE with constant-segment primers built TCRalpha and TCRbeta cDNA libraries with UMIs. TCRdb re-derived calls from the 5' RACE reads in MiXCR, one entry per CDR3 protein. The data show over 400,000 distinct CDR3 sequences, with about 22% seen just once and 10% to 15% held by the top ten. The CDR3 runs to 14 residues. Trimming took 3 bases from V and 5 from J, leaving 13 bases between them. This clonotype originated in an adult woman who had mild COVID-19 (a few samples of this study predate the infection). Cell type and time point are not known. V usage is TRBV12-3 or TRBV12-4 and J usage is TRBJ1-1; D gene unclear. The sequenced material came from PBMCs or a T cell subset sorted from them (not recorded which). CDR3 protein: CASSFWWGSTEAFF. In nucleotides, the CDR3 is TGTGCCAGCAGTTTCTGGTGGGGTTCAACTGAAGCTTTCTTT.